This TCR beta chain derives from a study of PD-L1 blockade in urothelial cancer (dated by TCRdb to about 2017). Background on the whole study: Therapy was started around 2014 for all patients, and atezolizumab 1,200 mg was administered intravenously every 3 weeks. In the same patients, pretreatment tumors underwent whole exome sequencing and RNA sequencing in addition to TCR sequencing. About 85% of the roughly 29 patients were males with bladder-origin urothelial cancer, and about 65% of the roughly 30 reported a prior smoking history. Blood samples were analyzed 3 weeks after the start of treatment (second dose) and 6 weeks after the start of treatment. Patients had an ECOG performance status of 0 or 1 and had received between 0 and 3 prior chemotherapy regimens. Some 29 patients had pretreatment blood TCR-seq, some 24 had at least one posttreatment blood collection, and some 24 had tumor TCR-seq. Somatic, immune and clinical correlates of response to PD-L1 blockade with atezolizumab in urothelial cancer were the focus of an exploratory multi-omic analysis. Progression-free survival longer than 6 months counted as durable clinical benefit, and TCR features were additionally tested against both progression-free and overall survival. Eight to ten patients achieved durable clinical benefit and approximately 20 did not. Pretreatment tumor samples, along with matched peripheral blood collected serially before and after atezolizumab treatment, underwent TCR sequencing. A median of approximately 140,000 T cells and some 84,000 unique TCRs was obtained from blood samples, and a median clonality of roughly 0.074 was observed. Study-wide conclusions, independent of this receptor: Because the sample size was small (n of about 31) and many of the analyses were exploratory, the results are meant to be hypothesis-generating. At 3 weeks after the start of treatment, tumor-associated TCR clones in peripheral blood had expanded more in patients with durable benefit (n of about 22, p = 0.022). Improved progression-free and overall survival was associated with having pretreatment peripheral blood TCR clonality below the median.

Details on this clone: Its binding antigen is unknown. It has no much larger one-base neighbor in the sample; base qualities were not kept.

In the germline V gene (reference sequence), CDR1 corresponds to SGHNT and CDR2 to YYREEE. V drops 0 bases and J drops 4 bases, leaving 11 bases in between. The cysteine opens and the phenylalanine closes a CDR3 of 14 amino acids. Only CDR3 DNA is held: 42 bases, read in frame from base 1. Synthetic TCR analog templates were spiked into each PCR so that absolute template abundance could be estimated from read counts. Using the immunoSEQ assay, TCRbeta CDR3 regions were amplified from genomic DNA with bias-controlled V and J gene primers. Rearranged TCRbeta segments were sequenced at approximately 20X coverage. Per the authors' processing: Sequencing errors were corrected by clustering and CDR3s were annotated against IMGT to assign V, D and J genes. Out-of-frame and stop-codon sequences were excluded, and only productive TCRbeta rearrangements were used in downstream analyses. Clonality was computed as one minus Shannon entropy normalized by the log of the number of unique productive sequences. Clones differing between time points or between blood and tumor were identified by Fisher's exact test with Benjamini-Hochberg correction at adjusted p below 0.01. TCRdb took this table from immuneACCESS and kept in-frame rearrangements with V and J called. Such tables lack part of the clones; where checked against another copy, unresolved V genes explain under half of the gap, and the rest is unexplained. That table is the source of V, J and clone size, and D and trimming were worked out from the DNA. The sample includes roughly 130,000 clones, with about 81% observed a single time. The ten largest clones take up 3.2% of the sample.

The time point label corresponds to: pretreatment peripheral blood. The cohort included 29 patients with locally advanced or metastatic urothelial carcinoma who were treated at Memorial Sloan Kettering on a trial protocol. Peripheral blood mononuclear cells were collected from each patient pretreatment and during treatment, giving between 1 and 8 total time points per patient. The Qiagen DNeasy Blood extraction kit was used to purify genomic DNA from total PBMCs and from tumor samples. Collected pretreatment and during treatment, PBMCs were isolated and stored as previously described. The sample in question was PBMCs, obtained around atezolizumab (anti-PD-L1) treatment. The chain is encoded by TRBV5-4 joined to TRBJ2-7; matching of 6 bases hints at TRBD1 as the D gene. The sequence came from a man aged 45-65 years with urothelial cancer. The DNA sequence reads TGTGCCAGCAGCTTGGATAGGGGGTGGTACGAGCAGTACTTC. This translates into CASSLDRGWYEQYF.